This is a list of T cell receptor beta chains from one sample in a study of blood T cell repertoires in COVID-19. Some clones are missing from TCRdb's copy, which holds only in-frame ones; the method was immunoSEQ multiplex PCR. The repertoire consists of more than 150,000 clones, with roughly 90% occurring once and the leading ten covering about 3%. The sequenced sample was peripheral blood. The receptors derive from a man aged 55 to 69 with acute or convalescent COVID-19. Both conserved end residues are part of each CDR3. D genes are given only for firm matches. Size is stated for part of the rows, as once, few or many counts, or as a class when the clone is expanded.

size | D | J | V | DNA | CDR3
- | - | TRBJ2-4 | TRBV13 | TGTGCCAGCAGCTCCTCAGGGGGGGCCAAAAACATTCAGTACTTC | CASSSSGGAKNIQYF
- | TRBD2 | TRBJ2-3 | TRBV5-4 | TGTGCCAGCAGCTTGTTTACTAGCGGGGGGAGCACAGATACGCAGTATTTT | CASSLFTSGGSTDTQYF
- | TRBD1 | TRBJ2-3 | TRBV7-9 | TGTGCCAGCAGACCAGACAGGGGGCTAGACCTCACAGATACGCAGTATTTT | CASRPDRGLDLTDTQYF
- | TRBD1 | TRBJ1-4 | TRBV2 | TGTGCCAGCAGTGACTTGGGACAGCTTAATGAAAAACTGTTTTTT | CASSDLGQLNEKLFF
- | - | TRBJ1-5 | TRBV5-1 | TGCGCCAGCAGCTTGGAAGGTCAGGGGAGTCAGCCCCAGCATTTT | CASSLEGQGSQPQHF
- | - | TRBJ1-2 | TRBV28 | TGTGCCAGCAGTTTAGTTGGGGCCGTTGGCTACACCTTC | CASSLVGAVGYTF
- | TRBD1 | TRBJ2-7 | TRBV6-1 | TGTGCCAGCAGTGAAGGCCCGGACAGGAGGAAATACGAGCAGTACTTC | CASSEGPDRRKYEQYF
- | TRBD1 | TRBJ2-7 | TRBV4-1 | TGCGCCAGCAGCCAAGCCCGGACAGGACTTCCCTACGAGCAGTACTTC | CASSQARTGLPYEQYF
- | TRBD1 | TRBJ1-6 | TRBV4-1 | TGCGCCAGCAGCCGCTTACGGATGGACAGGGTTTCGTCACCCCTCCACTTT | CASSRLRMDRVSSPLHF
- | TRBD1 | TRBJ1-1 | TRBV7-9 | TGTGCCAGCAGCAGAGACAGGGTGACTGAAGCTTTCTTT | CASSRDRVTEAFF
- | - | TRBJ2-1 | TRBV7-2 | TGTGCCAGCAGCTCAAGGGACACCTCCAATGAGCAGTTCTTC | CASSSRDTSNEQFF
- | TRBD1 | TRBJ1-5 | TRBV5-5 | TGTGCCAGCAGCTTGGGGGACAGCTTGGGCAATCAGCCCCAGCATTTT | CASSLGDSLGNQPQHF
- | TRBD1 | TRBJ2-2 | TRBV5-1 | TGCGCCAGCACAAAGGGACAGGCTAACACCGGGGAGCTGTTTTTT | CASTKGQANTGELFF
- | TRBD1 | TRBJ1-5 | TRBV7-2 | TGTGCCAGCAGCCCAGGGGGTCAGGCCAATCAGCCCCAGCATTTT | CASSPGGQANQPQHF
once | TRBD2 | TRBJ2-3 | TRBV11-2 | TGTGCCAGCAGCGTAGCGGGGGGGCCTTCTTCAGATACGCAGTATTTT | CASSVAGGPSSDTQYF
- | - | TRBJ2-1 | TRBV7-8 | TGTGCCAGTGGCAGGGGGGACAATGAGCAGTTCTTC | CASGRGDNEQFF
once | TRBD2 | TRBJ2-1 | TRBV30 | TGTGCCTGGAGTGCCCTCGGATTCGCGGGGGGGCTGTACAATGAGCAGTTCTTC | CAWSALGFAGGLYNEQFF
- | TRBD1 | TRBJ2-6 | TRBV6-1 | TGTGCCAGCAGTGAGTCTCCAGGGGGCTCTGGGGCCAACGTCCTGACTTTC | CASSESPGGSGANVLTF
- | - | TRBJ2-4 | TRBV19 | TGTGCCAGTAGTATAGTCGAGTTGAGAGGCAAAGCCAAAAACATTCAGTACTTC | CASSIVELRGKAKNIQYF
- | TRBD1 | TRBJ2-7 | TRBV4-3 | TGCGCCAGCAGCCTCGGACAGGGTTCCCACTACGAGCAGTACTTC | CASSLGQGSHYEQYF
- | TRBD1 | TRBJ1-3 | TRBV7-8 | TGTGCCAGCAGCCCCGTCCGACAGGGTAGAGGAAACACCATATATTTT | CASSPVRQGRGNTIYF
- | - | TRBJ1-5 | TRBV19 | TGTGCCAGTAGTAGCGGACGGATCGGGGATCAGCCCCAGCATTTT | CASSSGRIGDQPQHF
- | - | TRBJ2-7 | TRBV3-1/TRBV3-2 | TGTGCCAGCAGCTCGTCCTACGAGCAGTACTTC | CASSSSYEQYF